These 6 T cell receptor beta chains originate from one sample sequenced in a study of regulatory T cells in long-lasting Graves disease. Time point in this sample: newly diagnosed GD, antithyroid drugs for less than 3 months. Extracted RNA from PBMCs served as the source of the TCR library. For TCR beta, libraries came from iRepertoire HTBI primers and Arm-PCR of CDR3 regions. MiXCR, applied by TCRdb to the multiplex PCR reads, yields one record per CDR3 protein. There are 400,000 to 500,000 distinct CDR3 sequences in the sample; over 15% occur only once, and about 10% lies in the top ten. In addition, the sample was reused for a study of T cells in Graves' hyperthyroidism and ophthalmopathy.

This specimen consisted of peripheral blood mononuclear cells (PBMCs), obtained at new diagnosis, from a patient treated with antithyroid drugs. These receptors were obtained from a woman under 40 with Graves disease.

Ten or more counts support this clonotype. V usage is TRBV6-1 and J usage is TRBJ1-1; 8 bases are shared with TRBD1. Losses at the gene ends were 9 bases for V and 5 bases for J; bases not matched to a gene: 11. The germline gives CDR1 MNHNS, CDR2 SASEGT. This CDR3 is 14 amino acids long. The CDR3 spells CASLRTGMRTEAFF. The DNA for the CDR3 is TGTGCCAGTCTAAGGACAGGGATGAGGACTGAAGCTTTCTTT.

In its sample, this clonotype was seen a few times. The J gene is TRBJ2-5, the V gene TRBV7-2; D is perhaps TRBD1 (6 bases). Germline values: CDR1 SGHTA, CDR2 FQGNSA. CDR3 length: 17 residues. Trimming stripped 4 bases from V and 5 bases from J, with 23 bases between. The CDR3 here is CASSSWTVGGSDETQYF. CDR3 sequence (DNA): TGTGCCAGCAGCTCTTGGACAGTAGGAGGTTCAGACGAGACCCAGTACTTC.

This clonotype was observed a handful of times. The rearrangement links TRBV6-1 to TRBJ1-5; a weak D match, TRBD1 (6 bases). Germline values: CDR1 MNHNS, CDR2 SASEGT. There are 13 residues in the CDR3. Trimming removed 6 bases at V and 3 bases at J, with 9 bases between. CDR3 nucleotide sequence: TGTGCCAGCAGGCGGGACACCAATCAGCCCCAGCATTTT. This codes for CASRRDTNQPQHF.

The sample holds one count of this clonotype. The chain is built from TRBV19 and TRBJ2-2; TRBD1 matches 8 bases. This CDR3 contains 15 residues. The germline V gene encodes CDR1 LNHDA and CDR2 SQIVND (reference sequence). V gave up 2 bases and J gave up 4 bases; unmatched junction bases: 3. Here the CDR3 DNA reads TGTGCCAGTAGTATACGACAGGGGAGCACCGGGGAGCTGTTTTTT. Translation: CASSIRQGSTGELFF.

The chain is built from TRBV27 and TRBJ2-7; TRBD1 matches at 8 bases. CDR3 length: 15 residues. J lost 3 bases, V lost 3 bases, and 7 bases had no gene match. Looked up from germline, CDR1 is MNHEY and CDR2 is SMNVEV (reference sequence). CDR3: CASSFLGQGGYEQYF. DNA for the CDR3: TGTGCCAGCAGTTTTTTAGGACAGGGAGGCTACGAGCAGTACTTC.

This clonotype was recorded at least ten times. The rearrangement uses TRBV3-1 and TRBJ2-5; tentatively, D is TRBD1 or TRBD2 (5 bases each). Per germline, CDR1 LGHDT and CDR2 YNNKEL (reference sequence). The ends were cut back, 0 bases at V and 2 bases at J, with 10 bases in the middle. The CDR3 covers 15 residues. CDR3 nucleotide sequence: TGTGCCAGCAGCCAAGAAGGGACCATACAAGAGACCCAGTACTTC. Amino acid sequence: CASSQEGTIQETQYF.